The 10 T cell receptor beta chains presented below share a single source sample, sequenced in a study of OX40 agonist ivuxolimab in advanced cancers. Method: immunoSEQ multiplex PCR; TCRdb's copy keeps in-frame clones and lacks some. The profile covers some 79,000 clones, with just over 85% appearing a single time and around 4.1% taken by the ten largest. Sequencing was performed on CD4+ or CD8+ T cells sorted from blood, taken in a trial of the OX40 agonist ivuxolimab. All receptors come from an adult with an advanced solid tumor such as melanoma, head and neck, liver or kidney cancer.

The chain uses TRBV19 and TRBJ2-2; 8 positions match TRBD1. CDR3 length: 14 amino acids. The V and J ends lost 6 bases and 6 bases, in that order; junction bases with no gene match: 6. Germline V gene data show CDR1 as LNHDA and CDR2 as SQIVND (reference sequence). This CDR3 reads CASRDRAIAGELFF. Written as DNA, the CDR3 is TGTGCCAGTAGGGACAGGGCAATCGCCGGGGAGCTGTTTTTT. Combining the CDR3 with reference TRBV19 and TRBJ2-2 gives the whole variable domain DGGITQSPKYLFRKEGQNVTLSCEQNLNHDAMYWYRQDPGQGLRLIYYSQIVNDFQKGDIAEGYSVSREKKESFPLTVTSAQKNPTAFYLCASRDRAIAGELFFGEGSRLTVL.

The chain joins TRBV5-5 to TRBJ2-7, with D uncertain. Germline assignment: CDR1 SGHKS and CDR2 YYEKEE (reference sequence). The V gene lost 1 base and the J gene lost 3 bases, with 14 bases spanning the gap. The CDR3 extends over 15 amino acids. CDR3 protein: CASSLFRAVHYEQYF. The CDR3 bases are TGTGCCAGCAGCTTGTTTCGGGCCGTACACTACGAGCAGTACTTC.

The CDR3 coding sequence is TGTGCCAGCAGCTTAATCAGCCGGAGCACAGATACGCAGTATTTT. This translates into CASSLISRSTDTQYF. The V call is TRBV6-1, the J call TRBJ2-3; D call uncertain. Between the trimmed V and J ends, which lost 6 bases and 0 bases, there was a span of 13 bases. This CDR3 region has 15 residues. The germline V gene encodes CDR1 MNHNS and CDR2 SASEGT.

The genes are TRBV5-1 and TRBJ1-5; tentatively, D is TRBD1 (5 bases). CDR1 is SGHRS and CDR2 is YFSETQ in the germline V gene. The CDR3 covers 15 residues. The germline V and J ends were trimmed by 0 bases and 4 bases, with 11 bases remaining between them. In nucleotides, the CDR3 is TGCGCCAGCAGCTTGGGAGTGGAGGGGAATCAGCCCCAGCATTTT. Its translation: CASSLGVEGNQPQHF.

The J gene is TRBJ2-3, the V gene TRBV5-1; D is uncertain. This CDR3 has 14 amino acids. CDR1 SGHRS and CDR2 YFSETQ come from the germline V gene. Trimming took 0 bases from V and 2 from J, leaving 7 bases between them. The CDR3 DNA is TGCGCCAGCAGCTTGGGGATGGCCACAGATACGCAGTATTTT. This sequence encodes CASSLGMATDTQYF.

The chain is built from TRBV7-9 and TRBJ2-5; D remains unclear. Deletions cut 5 bases from V and 1 base from J, with 11 bases between. This CDR3 is built from 14 residues. Looked up from germline, CDR1 is SEHNR and CDR2 is FQNEAQ (reference sequence). CDR3: CASSQGLGQETQYF. In nucleotides, the CDR3 is TGTGCCAGCAGCCAAGGATTAGGCCAAGAGACCCAGTACTTC.

The V call is TRBV19, the J call TRBJ1-5; D might be TRBD1 (5 bases). The V gene lost 1 base and the J gene lost 1 base, with 8 bases spanning the gap. Germline-derived CDR1 and CDR2 are LNHDA and SQIVND (reference sequence). The CDR3 covers 15 residues. CDR3 coding DNA: TGTGCCAGTAGTATAGGCAGGGTGAGCAATCAGCCCCAGCATTTT. Encoded protein: CASSIGRVSNQPQHF.

The chain employs TRBV5-1 and TRBJ2-3, with TRBD2 identical over 8 bases. Losses at the gene ends were 0 bases for V and 2 bases for J; bases not matched to a gene: 8. The CDR3 sequence is 17 residues long. Per the germline V gene, CDR1 is SGHRS and CDR2 is YFSETQ. For the CDR3, the DNA is TGCGCCAGCAGCTTGGGGGCGGGAGGATACACCACAGATACGCAGTATTTT. Residues: CASSLGAGGYTTDTQYF.

The chain is built from TRBV5-1 and TRBJ1-2, with D uncertain. In germline, CDR1 is SGHRS, CDR2 YFSETQ. The CDR3 is made up of 15 amino acids. Trimming left V 9 bases short and J 4 bases short, with 22 bases between. This chain's CDR3 is CATALVSGLSYGYTF. DNA for the CDR3: TGCGCCACCGCTTTAGTTTCTGGGCTTAGCTATGGCTACACCTTC.

V is TRBV10-3 and J is TRBJ1-1; tentative D call: TRBD1 (5 bases). V was pared by 5 bases and J by 5 bases, with 6 bases between. CDR1 is ENHRY and CDR2 is SYGVKD in the germline V gene. This CDR3 spans 11 amino acids. This CDR3 is CAISKGTEAFF. Written as DNA, the CDR3 is TGTGCCATCAGTAAGGGGACTGAAGCTTTCTTT.